Each of the 7 T cell receptor beta chains below was sequenced from the same sample in a study of T cell responses to AZD1222 COVID-19 vaccine. Here immunoSEQ multiplex PCR was the method, and the copy in TCRdb shows in-frame clones only, minus some. The sample has about 150,000 clones; about 87% are singletons. This material consisted of peripheral blood, taken on day 0 of AZD1222 vaccination. These receptors came from an adult in good health.

This chain links TRBV6-2 or TRBV6-3 with TRBJ2-1, with D unclear. The germline CDR1 and CDR2 sequences are MNHEY and SVGEGT. Trimming pared 1 base from V and 0 bases from J, leaving 7 bases between. The CDR3 runs 15 residues. The CDR3 DNA follows: TGTGCCAGCAGTTACTGGCAAGGCTCCTACAATGAGCAGTTCTTC. Translating it yields CASSYWQGSYNEQFF.

On this clone itself: Mismatch with germline at one junction end may stem from a read error. V is TRBV18 and J is TRBJ2-5; maybe TRBD1 (5 bases). The germline V gene has CDR1 KGHSH and CDR2 LQKENI. This CDR3 is 14 amino acids long. The CDR3 nucleotides are TGTGCCAGCTCACCACGGCAGGGCCAAGAGGCCCAGTACTTC. As protein: CASSPRQGQEAQYF.

V gene TRBV6-5 combines with J gene TRBJ1-2; D gene ambiguous. Germline lookup yields CDR1 MNHEY and CDR2 SVGAGI. Trimming shortened V by 6 bases and J by 2 bases, and 16 bases separated the two germline ends. This CDR3 spans 15 amino acids. The CDR3 loop reads CASSSMSGNNYGYTF. The CDR3 DNA reads TGTGCCAGCAGCTCCATGAGCGGGAACAACTATGGCTACACCTTC.

In regard to this clone: The sample contains more than one DNA sequence encoding this CDR3. This chain uses TRBV6-5 with TRBJ1-2; 7 bases line up with TRBD1. This CDR3 region has 13 residues. Germline loops: CDR1 MNHEY, CDR2 SVGAGI. V lost 5 bases and J lost 2; bases outside the gene matches: 2. DNA for the CDR3: TGTGCCAGCAGTCGGGACAGCAACTATGGCTACACCTTC. The encoded protein is CASSRDSNYGYTF.

This chain joins TRBV27 and TRBJ1-5, with 8 bases aligning to TRBD1. The V and J ends lost 6 bases and 4 bases, in that order; junction bases with no gene match: 11. There are 16 residues in the CDR3. The germline V gene has CDR1 MNHEY and CDR2 SMNVEV (reference sequence). CDR3 nucleotides: TGTGCCAGCAGACCCCTCCGGGGGACAGGAAATCAGCCCCAGCATTTT. It is translated as CASRPLRGTGNQPQHF.

J is TRBJ2-7 and V is TRBV16; D is ambiguous. There are 16 residues in the CDR3. The germline CDR1 and CDR2 sequences are KGHSY and FQNENV. Trimming removed 1 base from V and 0 bases from J, with 13 bases in between. The CDR3 coding sequence is TGTGCCAGCAGCCAATTTGGCAGTGATAACTCCTACGAGCAGTACTTC. It codes for CASSQFGSDNSYEQYF.

The chain links TRBV12-2 to TRBJ1-2; the table's D call of TRBD1 was not tested on the DNA. TRBV12-2 is given as a pseudogene. This CDR3 is built from 16 residues. The CDR3 DNA follows: TGTGCAAGTCGCCCCCCAAGACAGGTGGGGCACTATGGCTACACCTTC. Translating gives CASRPPRQVGHYGYTF.